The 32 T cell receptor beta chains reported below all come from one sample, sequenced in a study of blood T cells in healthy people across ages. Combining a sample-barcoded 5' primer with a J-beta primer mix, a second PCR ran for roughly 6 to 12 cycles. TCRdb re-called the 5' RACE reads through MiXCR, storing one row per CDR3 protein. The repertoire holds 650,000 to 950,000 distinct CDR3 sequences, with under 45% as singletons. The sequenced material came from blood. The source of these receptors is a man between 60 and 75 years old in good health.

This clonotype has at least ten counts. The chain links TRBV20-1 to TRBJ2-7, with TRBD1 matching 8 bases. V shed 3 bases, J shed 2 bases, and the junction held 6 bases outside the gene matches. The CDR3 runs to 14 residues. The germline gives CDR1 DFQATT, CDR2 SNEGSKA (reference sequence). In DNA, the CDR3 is TGCAGTGCTAGTTCCGGGACAGGAGCCTACGAGCAGTACTTC. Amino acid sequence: CSASSGTGAYEQYF.

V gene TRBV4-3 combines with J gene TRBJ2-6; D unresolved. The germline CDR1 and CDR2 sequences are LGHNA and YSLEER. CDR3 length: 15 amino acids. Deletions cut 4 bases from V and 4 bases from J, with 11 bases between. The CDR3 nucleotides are TGCGCCAGCAGCCCCTCCTGGACGGGGGCCAACGTCCTGACTTTC. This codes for CASSPSWTGANVLTF.

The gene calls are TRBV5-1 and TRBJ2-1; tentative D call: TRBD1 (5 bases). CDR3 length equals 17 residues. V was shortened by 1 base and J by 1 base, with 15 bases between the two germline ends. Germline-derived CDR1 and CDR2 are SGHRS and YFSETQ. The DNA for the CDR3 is TGCGCCAGCAGCTTGTACCTTGGGGCCGATTCCTACAATGAGCAGTTCTTC. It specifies CASSLYLGADSYNEQFF.

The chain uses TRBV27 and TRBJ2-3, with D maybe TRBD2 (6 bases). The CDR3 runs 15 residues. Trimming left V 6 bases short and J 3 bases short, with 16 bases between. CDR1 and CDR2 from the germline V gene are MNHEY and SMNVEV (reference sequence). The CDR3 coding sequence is TGTGCCAGCAGGTCAGGGTCTGGGAGGACAGATACGCAGTATTTT. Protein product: CASRSGSGRTDTQYF.

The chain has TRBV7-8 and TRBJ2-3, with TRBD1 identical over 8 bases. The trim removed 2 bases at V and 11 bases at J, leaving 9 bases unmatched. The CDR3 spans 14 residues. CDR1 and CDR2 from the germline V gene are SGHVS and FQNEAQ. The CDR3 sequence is CASSLHPDRVWQYF. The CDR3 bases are TGTGCCAGCAGCTTACACCCGGACAGGGTCTGGCAGTATTTT.

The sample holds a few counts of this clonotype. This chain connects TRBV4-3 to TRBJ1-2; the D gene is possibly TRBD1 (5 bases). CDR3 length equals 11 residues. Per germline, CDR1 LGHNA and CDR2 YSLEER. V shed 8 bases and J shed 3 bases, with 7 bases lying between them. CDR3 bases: TGCGCCAGCGGAGGGGACTATGGCTACACCTTC. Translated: CASGGDYGYTF.

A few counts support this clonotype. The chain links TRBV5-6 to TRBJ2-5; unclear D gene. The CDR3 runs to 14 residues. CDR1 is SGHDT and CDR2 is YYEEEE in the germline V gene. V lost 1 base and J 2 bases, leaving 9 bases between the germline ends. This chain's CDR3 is CASSLSPVQETQYF. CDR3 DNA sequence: TGTGCCAGCAGCTTGTCCCCCGTACAAGAGACCCAGTACTTC.

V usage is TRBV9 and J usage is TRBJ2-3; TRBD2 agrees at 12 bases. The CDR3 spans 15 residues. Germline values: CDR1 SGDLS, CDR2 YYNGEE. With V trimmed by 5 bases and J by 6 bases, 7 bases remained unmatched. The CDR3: CASSDLAGGPDTQYF. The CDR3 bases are TGTGCCAGCAGTGACCTAGCGGGGGGGCCTGATACGCAGTATTTT.

The CDR3: CSVEWRAGGRDEQYF. The CDR3 nucleotides read TGCAGCGTTGAATGGCGAGCGGGGGGGCGGGATGAGCAGTACTTC. The chain has TRBV29-1 and TRBJ2-5; TRBD2 aligns across 10 bases. After removal of 2 bases from V and 11 bases from J, the junction contained 14 bases not matched to a gene. This CDR3 region has 15 residues. Germline V gene sequence: CDR1 SQVTM, CDR2 ANQGSEA.

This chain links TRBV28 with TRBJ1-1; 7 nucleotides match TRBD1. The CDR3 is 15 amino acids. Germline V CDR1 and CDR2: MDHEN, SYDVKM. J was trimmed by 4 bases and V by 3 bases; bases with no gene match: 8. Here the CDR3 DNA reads TGTGCCAGCAGTTTCTCCGACAGGGACTCCACTGAAGCTTTCTTT. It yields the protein CASSFSDRDSTEAFF.

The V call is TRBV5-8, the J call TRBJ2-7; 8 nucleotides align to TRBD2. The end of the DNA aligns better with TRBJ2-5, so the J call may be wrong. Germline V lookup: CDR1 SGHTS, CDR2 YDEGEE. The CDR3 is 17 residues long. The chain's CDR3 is CASTRNQRAGAGGTQYF. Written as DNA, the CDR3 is TGTGCCAGCACCCGGAACCAAAGAGCGGGGGCGGGGGGGACCCAGTACTTC.

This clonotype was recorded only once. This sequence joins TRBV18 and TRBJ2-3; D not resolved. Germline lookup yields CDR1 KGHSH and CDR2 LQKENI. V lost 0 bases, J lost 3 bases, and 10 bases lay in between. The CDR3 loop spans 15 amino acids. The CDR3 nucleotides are TGTGCCAGCTCACCACCACAAGGGCGGACAGATACGCAGTATTTT. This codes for CASSPPQGRTDTQYF.

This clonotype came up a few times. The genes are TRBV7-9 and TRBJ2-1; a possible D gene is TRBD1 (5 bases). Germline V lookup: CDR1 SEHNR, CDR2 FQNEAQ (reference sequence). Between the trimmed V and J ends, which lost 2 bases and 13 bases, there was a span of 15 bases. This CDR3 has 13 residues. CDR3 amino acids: CASSLNSPGYQFF. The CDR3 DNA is TGTGCCAGCAGCTTAAACAGCCCAGGGTACCAGTTCTTC.

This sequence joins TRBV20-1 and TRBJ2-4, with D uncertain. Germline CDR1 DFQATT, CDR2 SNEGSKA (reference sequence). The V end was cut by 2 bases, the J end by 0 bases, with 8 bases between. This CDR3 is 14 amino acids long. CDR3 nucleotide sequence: TGCAGTGCTAGACCTGGATTAGCCAAAAACATTCAGTACTTC. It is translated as CSARPGLAKNIQYF.

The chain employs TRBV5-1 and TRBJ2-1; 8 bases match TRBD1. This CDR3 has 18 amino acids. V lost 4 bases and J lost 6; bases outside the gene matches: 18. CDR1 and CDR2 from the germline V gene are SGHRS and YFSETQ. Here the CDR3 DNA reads TGCGCCAGCAGCATTACCCGATCACAGGGGGGTTCCCTCAATGAGCAGTTCTTC. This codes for CASSITRSQGGSLNEQFF.

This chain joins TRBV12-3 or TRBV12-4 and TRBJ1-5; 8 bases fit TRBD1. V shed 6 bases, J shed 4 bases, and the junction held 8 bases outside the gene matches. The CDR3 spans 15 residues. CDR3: CASRGGTGENQPQHF. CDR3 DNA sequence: TGTGCCAGCAGAGGAGGGACAGGAGAAAATCAGCCCCAGCATTTT.

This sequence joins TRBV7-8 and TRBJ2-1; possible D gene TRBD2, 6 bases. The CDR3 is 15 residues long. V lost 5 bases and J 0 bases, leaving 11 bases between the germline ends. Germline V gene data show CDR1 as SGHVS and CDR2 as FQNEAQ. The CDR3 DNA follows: TGTGCCAGCAGCCAGGGCGGGAACTCCTACAATGAGCAGTTCTTC. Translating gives CASSQGGNSYNEQFF.

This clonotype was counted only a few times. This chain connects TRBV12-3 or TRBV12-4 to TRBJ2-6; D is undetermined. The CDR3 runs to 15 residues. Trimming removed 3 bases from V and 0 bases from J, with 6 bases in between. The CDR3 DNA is TGTGCCAGCAGTTTGATAGTCTCTGGGGCCAACGTCCTGACTTTC. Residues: CASSLIVSGANVLTF.

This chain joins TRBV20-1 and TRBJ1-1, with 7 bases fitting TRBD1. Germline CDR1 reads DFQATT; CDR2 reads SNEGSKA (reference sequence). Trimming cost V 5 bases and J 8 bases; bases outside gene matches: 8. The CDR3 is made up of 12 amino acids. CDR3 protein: CSALRDRGEAFF. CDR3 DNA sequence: TGCAGTGCTCTCCGGGACAGAGGGGAAGCTTTCTTT.

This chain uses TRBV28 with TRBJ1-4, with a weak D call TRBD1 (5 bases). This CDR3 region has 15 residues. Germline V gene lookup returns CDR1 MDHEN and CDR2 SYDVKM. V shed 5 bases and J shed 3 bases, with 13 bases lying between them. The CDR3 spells CASSLHRLPNEKLFF. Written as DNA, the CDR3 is TGTGCCAGCAGTCTTCACAGGTTGCCTAATGAAAAACTGTTTTTT.

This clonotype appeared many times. In nucleotides, the CDR3 is TGCAGCGTCGGGTTAGGACAGGAAAATCCCTACGAGCAGTACTTC. Its translation is CSVGLGQENPYEQYF. The V call is TRBV29-1, the J call TRBJ2-7, with TRBD1 matching 7 bases. The CDR3 extends over 15 amino acids. V dropped 6 bases and J dropped 2; count of bases not matched to a gene: 13. Germline V gene sequence: CDR1 SQVTM, CDR2 ANQGSEA.

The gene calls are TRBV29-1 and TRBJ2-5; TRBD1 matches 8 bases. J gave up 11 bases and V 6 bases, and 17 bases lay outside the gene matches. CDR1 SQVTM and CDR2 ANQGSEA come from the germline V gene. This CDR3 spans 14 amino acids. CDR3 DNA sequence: TGCAGCGTGAGAGACAGGGGAAACTACGATGAGCAGTACTTC. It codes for CSVRDRGNYDEQYF.

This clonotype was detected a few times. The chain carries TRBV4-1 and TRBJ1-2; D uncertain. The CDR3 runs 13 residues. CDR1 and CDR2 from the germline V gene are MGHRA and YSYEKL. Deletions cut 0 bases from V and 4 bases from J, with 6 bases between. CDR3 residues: CASSQDGLYGYTF. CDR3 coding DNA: TGCGCCAGCAGCCAAGACGGTCTCTATGGCTACACCTTC.

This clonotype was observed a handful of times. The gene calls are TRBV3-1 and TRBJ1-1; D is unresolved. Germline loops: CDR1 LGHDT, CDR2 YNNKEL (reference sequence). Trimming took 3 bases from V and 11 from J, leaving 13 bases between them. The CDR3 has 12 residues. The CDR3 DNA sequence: TGTGCCAGCAGCCACGTACAAGGGTTGGCTTTCTTT. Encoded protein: CASSHVQGLAFF.

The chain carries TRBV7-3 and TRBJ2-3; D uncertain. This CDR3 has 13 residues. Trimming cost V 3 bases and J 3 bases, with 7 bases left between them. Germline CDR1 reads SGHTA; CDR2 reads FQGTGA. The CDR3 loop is CASSFTDTDTQYF. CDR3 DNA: TGTGCCAGCAGCTTCACAGATACAGATACGCAGTATTTT.

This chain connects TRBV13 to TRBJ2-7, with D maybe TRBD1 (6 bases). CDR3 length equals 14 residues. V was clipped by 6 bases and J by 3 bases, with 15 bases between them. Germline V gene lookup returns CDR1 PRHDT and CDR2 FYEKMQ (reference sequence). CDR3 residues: CASSSSGTNYEQYF. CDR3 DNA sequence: TGTGCCAGCAGTTCCTCCGGGACAAACTACGAGCAGTACTTC.

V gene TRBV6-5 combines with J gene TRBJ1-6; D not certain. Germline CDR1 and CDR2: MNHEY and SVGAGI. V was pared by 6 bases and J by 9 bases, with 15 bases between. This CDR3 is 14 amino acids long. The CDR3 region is CASSLDVNSSPLHF. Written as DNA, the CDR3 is TGTGCCAGCAGCCTAGACGTAAATAGTTCACCCCTCCACTTT.

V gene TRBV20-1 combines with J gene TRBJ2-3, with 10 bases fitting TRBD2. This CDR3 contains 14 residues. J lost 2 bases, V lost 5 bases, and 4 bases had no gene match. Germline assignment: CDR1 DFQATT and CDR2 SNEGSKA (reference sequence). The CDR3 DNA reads TGCAGTGCTTCCGGGACTAGCGTCACAGATACGCAGTATTTT. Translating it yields CSASGTSVTDTQYF.

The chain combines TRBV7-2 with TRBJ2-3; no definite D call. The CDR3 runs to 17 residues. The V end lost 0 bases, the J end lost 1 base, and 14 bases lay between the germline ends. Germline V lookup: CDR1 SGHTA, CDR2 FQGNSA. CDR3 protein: CASSLALLTARTDTQYF. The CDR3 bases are TGTGCCAGCAGCTTAGCGCTATTGACGGCTCGCACAGATACGCAGTATTTT.

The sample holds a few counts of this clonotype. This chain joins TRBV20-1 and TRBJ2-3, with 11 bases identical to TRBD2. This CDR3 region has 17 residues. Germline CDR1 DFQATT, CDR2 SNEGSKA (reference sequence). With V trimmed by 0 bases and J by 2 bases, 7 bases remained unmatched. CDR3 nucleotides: TGCAGTGCTAGAGACGTGGGTAGCGGGGGGGCCACAGATACGCAGTATTTT. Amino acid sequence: CSARDVGSGGATDTQYF.

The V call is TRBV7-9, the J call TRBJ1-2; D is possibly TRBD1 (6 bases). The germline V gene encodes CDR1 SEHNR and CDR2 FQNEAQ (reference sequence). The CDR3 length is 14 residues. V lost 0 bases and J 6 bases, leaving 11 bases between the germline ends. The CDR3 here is CASSLAGGENGYTF. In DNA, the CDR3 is TGTGCCAGCAGCTTAGCAGGGGGGGAGAATGGCTACACCTTC.

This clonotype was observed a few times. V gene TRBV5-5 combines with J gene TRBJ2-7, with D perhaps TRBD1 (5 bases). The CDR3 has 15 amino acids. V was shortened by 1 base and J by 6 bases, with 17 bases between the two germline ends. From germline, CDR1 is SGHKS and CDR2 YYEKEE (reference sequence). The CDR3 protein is CASSLQGGAHSEQYF. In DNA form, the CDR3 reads TGTGCCAGCAGCTTGCAGGGTGGGGCGCATAGCGAGCAGTACTTC.